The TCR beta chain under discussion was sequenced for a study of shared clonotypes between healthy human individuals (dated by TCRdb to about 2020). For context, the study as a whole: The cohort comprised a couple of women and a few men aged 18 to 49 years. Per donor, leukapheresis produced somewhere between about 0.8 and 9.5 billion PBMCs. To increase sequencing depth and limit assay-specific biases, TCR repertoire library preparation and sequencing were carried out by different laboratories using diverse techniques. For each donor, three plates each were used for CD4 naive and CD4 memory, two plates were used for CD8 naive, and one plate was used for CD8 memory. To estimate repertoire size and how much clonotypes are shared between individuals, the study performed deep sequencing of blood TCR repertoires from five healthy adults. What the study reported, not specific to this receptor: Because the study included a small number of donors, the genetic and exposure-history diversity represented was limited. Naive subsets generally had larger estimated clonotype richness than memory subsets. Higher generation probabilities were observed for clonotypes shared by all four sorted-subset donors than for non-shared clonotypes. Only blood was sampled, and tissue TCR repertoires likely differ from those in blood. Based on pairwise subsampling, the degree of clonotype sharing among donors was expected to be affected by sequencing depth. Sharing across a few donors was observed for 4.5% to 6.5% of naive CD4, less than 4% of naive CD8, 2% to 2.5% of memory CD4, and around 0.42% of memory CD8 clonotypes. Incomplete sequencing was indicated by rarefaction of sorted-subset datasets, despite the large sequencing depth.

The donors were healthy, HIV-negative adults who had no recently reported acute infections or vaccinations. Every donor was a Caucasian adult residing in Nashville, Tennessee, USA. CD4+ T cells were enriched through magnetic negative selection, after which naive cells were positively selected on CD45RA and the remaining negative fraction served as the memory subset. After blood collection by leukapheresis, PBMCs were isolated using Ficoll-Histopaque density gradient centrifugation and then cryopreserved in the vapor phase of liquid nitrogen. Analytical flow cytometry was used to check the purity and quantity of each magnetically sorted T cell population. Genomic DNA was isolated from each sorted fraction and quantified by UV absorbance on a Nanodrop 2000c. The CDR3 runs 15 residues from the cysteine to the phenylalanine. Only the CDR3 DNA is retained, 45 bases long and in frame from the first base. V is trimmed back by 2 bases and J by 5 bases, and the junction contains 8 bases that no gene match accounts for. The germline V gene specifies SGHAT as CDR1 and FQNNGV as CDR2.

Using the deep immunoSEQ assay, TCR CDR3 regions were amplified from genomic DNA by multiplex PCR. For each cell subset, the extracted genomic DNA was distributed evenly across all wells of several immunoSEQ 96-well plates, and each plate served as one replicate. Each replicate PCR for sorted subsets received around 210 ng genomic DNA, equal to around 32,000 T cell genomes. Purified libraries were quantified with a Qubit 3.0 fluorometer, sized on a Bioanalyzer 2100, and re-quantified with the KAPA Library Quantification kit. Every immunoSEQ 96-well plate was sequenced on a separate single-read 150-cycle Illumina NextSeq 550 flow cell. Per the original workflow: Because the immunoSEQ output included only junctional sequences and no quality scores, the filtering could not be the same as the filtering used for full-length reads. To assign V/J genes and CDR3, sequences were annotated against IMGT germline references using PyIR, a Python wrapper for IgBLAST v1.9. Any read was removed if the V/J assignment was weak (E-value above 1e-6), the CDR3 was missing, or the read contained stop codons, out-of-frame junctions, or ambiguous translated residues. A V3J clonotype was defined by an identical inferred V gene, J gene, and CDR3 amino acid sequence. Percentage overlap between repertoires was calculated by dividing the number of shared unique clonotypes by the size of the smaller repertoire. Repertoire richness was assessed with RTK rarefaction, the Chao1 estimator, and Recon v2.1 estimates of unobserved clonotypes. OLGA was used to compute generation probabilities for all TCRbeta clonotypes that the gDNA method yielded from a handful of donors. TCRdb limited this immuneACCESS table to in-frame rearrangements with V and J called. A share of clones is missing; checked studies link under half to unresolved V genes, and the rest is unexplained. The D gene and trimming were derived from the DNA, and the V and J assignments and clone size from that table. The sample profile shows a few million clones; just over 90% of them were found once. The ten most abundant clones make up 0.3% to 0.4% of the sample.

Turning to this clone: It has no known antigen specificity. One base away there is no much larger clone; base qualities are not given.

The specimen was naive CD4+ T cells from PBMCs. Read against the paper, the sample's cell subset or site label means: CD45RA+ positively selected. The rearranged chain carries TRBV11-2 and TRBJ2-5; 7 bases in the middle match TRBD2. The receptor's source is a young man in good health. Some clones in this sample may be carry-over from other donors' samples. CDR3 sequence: CASSLSMEGGETQYF. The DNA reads TGTGCCAGCAGCTTAAGCATGGAGGGAGGGGAGACCCAGTACTTC.